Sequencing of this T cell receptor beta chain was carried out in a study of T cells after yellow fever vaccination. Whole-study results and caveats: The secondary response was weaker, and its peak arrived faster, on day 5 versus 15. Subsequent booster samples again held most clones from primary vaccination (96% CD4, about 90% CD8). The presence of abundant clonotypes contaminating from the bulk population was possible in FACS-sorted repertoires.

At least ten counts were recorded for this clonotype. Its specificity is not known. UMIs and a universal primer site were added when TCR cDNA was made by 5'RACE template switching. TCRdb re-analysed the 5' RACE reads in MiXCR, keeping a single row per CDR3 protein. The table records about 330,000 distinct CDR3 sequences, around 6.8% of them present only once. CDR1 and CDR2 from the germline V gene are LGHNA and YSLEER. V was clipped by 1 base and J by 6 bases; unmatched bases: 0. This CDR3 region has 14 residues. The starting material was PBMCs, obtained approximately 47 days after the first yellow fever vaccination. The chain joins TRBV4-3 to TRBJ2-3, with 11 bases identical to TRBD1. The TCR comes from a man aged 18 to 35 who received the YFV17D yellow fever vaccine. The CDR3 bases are TGCGCCAGCAGCCAAGGGACAGGGGGCGATACGCAGTATTTT. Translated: CASSQGTGGDTQYF.